These 18 T cell receptor beta chains were all obtained from the same sample, sequenced in a study of blood T cells in healthy people across ages. A sample-barcoded 5' primer and a J-beta primer mix were used in a second PCR of roughly 7 to 12 cycles. In TCRdb, the 5' RACE reads were re-called with MiXCR into one record per CDR3 protein. Of 760,000 or so distinct CDR3 sequences listed, more than 20% were seen once; the top ten hold 9% to 9.5%. A further study also used this sample, focusing on T cells of mothers and their children.

Sequencing used blood. The receptors were sampled from a boy younger than 18 in good health.

The sample holds a few counts of this clonotype. The rearrangement uses TRBV7-9 and TRBJ1-1; a weak D match, TRBD1 (6 bases). The CDR3 is 13 amino acids. Germline CDR1 and CDR2: SEHNR and FQNEAQ (reference sequence). Trimming took 6 bases from V and 7 from J, leaving 15 bases between them. CDR3 nucleotide sequence: TGTGCCAGCAGTCCAACAGGGTCGGGTGAAGCTTTCTTT. Its protein product is CASSPTGSGEAFF.

Only a few counts were recorded for this clonotype. The V and J genes are TRBV6-5 and TRBJ2-5, with D maybe TRBD1 (5 bases). Trimming cost V 4 bases and J 4 bases, with 13 bases left between them. The CDR3 length is 14 residues. CDR1 and CDR2 (germline): MNHEY, SVGAGI. In DNA, the CDR3 is TGTGCCAGCAGTTGGGGCCGGTTAAGAGAGACCCAGTACTTC. Translating gives CASSWGRLRETQYF.

The V and J genes are TRBV5-1 and TRBJ2-5; D remains unclear. The DNA end is more similar to TRBJ2-1, so the J call may be wrong. Germline lookup yields CDR1 SGHRS and CDR2 YFSETQ. The CDR3 loop spans 12 amino acids. This chain's CDR3 is CASSLGMNEQFF. The CDR3 DNA reads as TGCGCCAGCAGCTTGGGTATGAATGAGCAGTTCTTC.

The chain has TRBV7-9 and TRBJ1-1; D unresolved. The CDR3 runs 13 residues. From germline, CDR1 is SEHNR and CDR2 FQNEAQ (reference sequence). V lost 5 bases, J lost 6 bases, and 13 bases lay in between. The CDR3 loop is CASSRGLAPEAFF. CDR3 in DNA: TGTGCCAGCAGCCGGGGTTTGGCCCCTGAAGCTTTCTTT.

This chain joins TRBV6-5 and TRBJ1-3; D is unclear. Germline V CDR1 and CDR2: MNHEY, SVGAGI. The CDR3 extends over 14 amino acids. Trimming removed 6 bases from V and 1 base from J, with 10 bases in between. Written as DNA, the CDR3 is TGTGCCAGCAGAGATGACAAATCTGGAAACACCATATATTTT. Its translation: CASRDDKSGNTIYF.

This clonotype was found a few times. The rearrangement joins TRBV12-3 or TRBV12-4 to TRBJ2-1, with 7 bases identical to TRBD2. V lost 0 bases and J lost 6; bases outside the gene matches: 5. The CDR3 extends over 15 amino acids. CDR3 sequence: CASSLAKRGGNEQFF. CDR3 nucleotides: TGTGCCAGCAGTTTAGCTAAACGCGGGGGCAATGAGCAGTTCTTC.

This clonotype has more than one count but fewer than ten. The CDR3 DNA follows: TGTGCCAGCAGTTTACAGGGGAGGGATGGCTACACCTTC. Translation: CASSLQGRDGYTF. The chain employs TRBV12-3 or TRBV12-4 and TRBJ1-2; D is possibly TRBD1 (6 bases). V lost 2 bases and J lost 6, with 10 bases in between. The CDR3 extends over 13 amino acids.

This clonotype was observed at least ten times. The chain is built from TRBV6-6 and TRBJ2-7; 9 bases agree with TRBD1. This CDR3 is built from 14 residues. V was clipped by 6 bases and J by 3 bases; unmatched bases: 6. Germline V CDR1 and CDR2: MNHNY, SVGAGI (reference sequence). The CDR3 DNA is TGTGCCAGCAGCCGGGACAGGGTGTTCTACGAGCAGTACTTC. Protein sequence: CASSRDRVFYEQYF.

With respect to this clonotype: At one boundary the junction diverges from the germline segment, which might be a read error. The chain employs TRBV6-6 and TRBJ2-3; D may correspond to TRBD1 or TRBD2 (5 bases each). The CDR3 is 14 amino acids. Per the germline V gene, CDR1 is MNHNY and CDR2 is SVGAGI (reference sequence). The CDR3 sequence is CASSLGRSTDTPYF. The CDR3 coding sequence is TGTGCCAGCAGCCTGGGACGGTCCACAGATACGCCGTATTTT.

The chain links TRBV6-1 to TRBJ2-7; no clear D. CDR1 is MNHNS and CDR2 is SASEGT in the germline V gene. This CDR3 spans 18 amino acids. The V and J ends lost 6 bases and 0 bases respectively, with 24 bases between them. The CDR3 nucleotides read TGTGCCAGCAGCCGGATCGCAGCTCAGGTCCAACTCTCCTACGAGCAGTACTTC. It specifies CASSRIAAQVQLSYEQYF.

The chain uses TRBV5-1 and TRBJ2-1; D could derive from TRBD1 or TRBD2 (5 bases each). The length of the CDR3 is 13 residues. The V end lost 3 bases, the J end lost 7 bases, and 11 bases lay between the germline ends. The germline V gene has CDR1 SGHRS and CDR2 YFSETQ. CDR3 in DNA: TGCGCCAGCAGCTGGGGTGAGGGGAATGAGCAGTTCTTC. It specifies CASSWGEGNEQFF.

The rearrangement uses TRBV28 and TRBJ2-5; a possible D gene is TRBD2 (5 bases). CDR1 is MDHEN and CDR2 is SYDVKM in the germline V gene. Trimming pared 11 bases from V and 5 bases from J, leaving 9 bases between. This CDR3 is built from 10 residues. Here the CDR3 reads CAVRGETQYF. The CDR3 coding sequence is TGTGCCGTCAGAGGGGAGACCCAGTACTTC.

This clonotype was picked up a small number of times. The chain uses TRBV10-3 and TRBJ2-1, with D unclear. This CDR3 is 17 amino acids long. The germline V gene encodes CDR1 ENHRY and CDR2 SYGVKD. V was cut by 0 bases and J by 4 bases, with 16 bases left in between. Here the CDR3 DNA reads TGTGCCATCAGTGAGTCGAACGAGAGGACCCTATACAATGAGCAGTTCTTC. It is translated as CAISESNERTLYNEQFF.

This clonotype was counted between two and nine times. J is TRBJ1-2 and V is TRBV12-3 or TRBV12-4, with D possibly being TRBD1 (6 bases). The CDR3 consists of 13 residues. Trimming removed 4 bases from V and 7 bases from J, with 13 bases in between. The CDR3 nucleotides are TGTGCCAGCAGTTCTGGCCACAGGGTTGGCTACACCTTC. Translated, it gives CASSSGHRVGYTF.

The chain joins TRBV7-2 to TRBJ2-1; TRBD2 matches 10 bases. The CDR3 length is 14 residues. V shed 1 base, J shed 8 bases, and the junction held 2 bases outside the gene matches. Per germline, CDR1 SGHTA and CDR2 FQGNSA. The CDR3 region is CASSLVSGGDEQFF. The CDR3 nucleotides read TGTGCCAGCAGCTTAGTAAGCGGGGGGGATGAGCAGTTCTTC.

This clonotype has a handful of counts. The rearrangement links TRBV20-1 to TRBJ2-7; D uncertain. The V gene's germline CDR1 is DFQATT and CDR2 SNEGSKA (reference sequence). The CDR3 loop spans 13 amino acids. V lost 5 bases, J lost 5 bases, and 16 bases lay in between. The CDR3 here is CSAASRVNNEQYF. DNA for the CDR3: TGCAGTGCTGCGTCAAGGGTAAACAACGAGCAGTACTTC.

In its sample, this clonotype was seen a few times. The rearrangement uses TRBV11-3 and TRBJ1-1; D uncertain. Germline CDR1 is SGHNT and CDR2 is YENEEA. The length of the CDR3 is 14 residues. V was pared by 4 bases and J by 4 bases, with 13 bases between. The CDR3 spells CASSSTPSGTEAFF. In nucleotides, the CDR3 is TGTGCCAGCAGCTCCACTCCCAGCGGCACTGAAGCTTTCTTT. Full variable domain (outside the CDR3, taken from reference TRBV11-3 and TRBJ1-1): EAGVVQSPRYKIIEKKQPVAFWCNPISGHNTLYWYLQNLGQGPELLIRYENEEAVDDSQLPKDRFSAERLKGVDSTLKIQPAELGDSAVYLCASSSTPSGTEAFFGQGTRLTVV.

This clonotype was detected only a few times. The CDR3 nucleotides are TGTGCCAGCTGCCTGGTAGCGGGGGGGCCGGGGAATGAGCAGTTCTTC. The encoded protein is CASCLVAGGPGNEQFF. The chain uses TRBV11-2 and TRBJ2-1, with 11 bases lining up with TRBD2. There are 16 residues in the CDR3. V dropped 8 bases and J dropped 7; count of bases not matched to a gene: 13. Germline CDR1 reads SGHAT; CDR2 reads FQNNGV.